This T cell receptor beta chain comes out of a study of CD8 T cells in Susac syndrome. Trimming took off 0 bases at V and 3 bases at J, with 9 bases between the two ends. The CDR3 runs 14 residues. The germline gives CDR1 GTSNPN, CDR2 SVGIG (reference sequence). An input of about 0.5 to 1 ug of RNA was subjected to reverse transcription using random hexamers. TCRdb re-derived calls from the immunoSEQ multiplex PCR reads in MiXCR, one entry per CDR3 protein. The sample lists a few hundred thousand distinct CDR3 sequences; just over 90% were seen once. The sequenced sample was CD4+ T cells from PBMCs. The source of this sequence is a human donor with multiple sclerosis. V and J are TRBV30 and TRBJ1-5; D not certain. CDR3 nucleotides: TGTGCCTGGAGTGTTTTCGGGAACAATCAGCCCCAGCATTTT. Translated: CAWSVFGNNQPQHF.